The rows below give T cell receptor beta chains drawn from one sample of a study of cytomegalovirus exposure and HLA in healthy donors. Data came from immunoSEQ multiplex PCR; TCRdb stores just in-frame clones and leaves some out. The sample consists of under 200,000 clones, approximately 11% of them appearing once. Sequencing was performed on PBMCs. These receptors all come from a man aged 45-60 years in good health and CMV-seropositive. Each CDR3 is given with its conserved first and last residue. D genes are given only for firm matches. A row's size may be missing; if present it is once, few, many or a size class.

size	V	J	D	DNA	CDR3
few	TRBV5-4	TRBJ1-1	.	TGTGCCAGCAGCTTTCAAGGGACTATGAACACTGAAGCTTTCTTT	CASSFQGTMNTEAFF
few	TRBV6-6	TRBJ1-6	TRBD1	TGTGCCAGCAGTTCCAGGGGGTCCTATAATTCACCCCTCCACTTT	CASSSRGSYNSPLHF
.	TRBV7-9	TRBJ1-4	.	TGTGCCAGCAGCTTAGTTTTAGGGGAAGATGAAAAACTGTTTTTT	CASSLVLGEDEKLFF
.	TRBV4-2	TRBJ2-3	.	TGTGCCAGCAGCCAACTACTCAAGGGGGCAGATACGCAGTATTTT	CASSQLLKGADTQYF
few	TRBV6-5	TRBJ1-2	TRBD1	TGTGCCAGCAGTTACCAACAGGGGCTTTATGGCTACACCTTC	CASSYQQGLYGYTF
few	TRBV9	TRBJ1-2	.	TGTGCCAGCAGCCCTGGGGACAAGGACTATGGCTACACCTTC	CASSPGDKDYGYTF
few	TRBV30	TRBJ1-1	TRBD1	TGTGCCTGGAGCTTAGGGGGCTCTGTGGGCACTGAAGCTTTCTTT	CAWSLGGSVGTEAFF
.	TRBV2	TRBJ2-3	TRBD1	TGTGCCAGCAGGACCAGGGGGATGATGGATACGCAGTATTTT	CASRTRGMMDTQYF
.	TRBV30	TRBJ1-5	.	TGTGCCTGGAGTGTACTTGGGGGCCTAGCCCAGCCCCAGCATTTT	CAWSVLGGLAQPQHF
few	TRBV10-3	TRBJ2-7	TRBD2	TGTGCCAGTGCGGGGGGCCCTCCCTACGAGCAGTACTTC	CASAGGPPYEQYF
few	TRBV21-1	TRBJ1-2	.	TGTGCCAGCAGCAATGGGGACAAGGCCGGCTACACCTTC	CASSNGDKAGYTF
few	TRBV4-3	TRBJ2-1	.	TGCGCCAGCAGCCAAGAGTGGCTACAGATCTACAATGAGCAGTTCTTC	CASSQEWLQIYNEQFF
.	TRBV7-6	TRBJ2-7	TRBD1	TGTGCCAGCAGCTTAGCCTTCGGGGACAGGGGCAACGAGCAGTACTTC	CASSLAFGDRGNEQYF
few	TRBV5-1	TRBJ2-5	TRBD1	TGCGCCAGCAGCGTGACGGGGACAGGGGTAGAGACCCAGTACTTC	CASSVTGTGVETQYF
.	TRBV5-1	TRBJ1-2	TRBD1	TGCGCCAGCAGCGCCGCCGGGACAGGGAATGGCTACACCTTC	CASSAAGTGNGYTF
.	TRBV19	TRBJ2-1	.	TGTGCCAGTAGTGAAGGCCTAGCGAATGAGCAGTTCTTC	CASSEGLANEQFF
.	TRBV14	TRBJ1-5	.	TGTGCCAGCAGCTCTAGACTTATTTCAGGGGTTGATCGCAATCAGCCCCAGCATTTT	CASSSRLISGVDRNQPQHF
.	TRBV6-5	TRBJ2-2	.	TGTGCCAGCAGTTACTCTGTAGACATCGGGGAGCTGTTTTTT	CASSYSVDIGELFF
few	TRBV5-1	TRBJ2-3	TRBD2	TGCGCCAGCAGCTTGGGGACTAGCGGTGGCACAGATACGCAGTATTTT	CASSLGTSGGTDTQYF
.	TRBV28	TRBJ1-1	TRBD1	TGTGCCAGCAGTCTCGGGACAGGGTATCGAGCTTTCTTT	CASSLGTGYRAFF
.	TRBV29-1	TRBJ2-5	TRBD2	TGCAGCGTTCCTCATTCTAGCGGGGGGACTGAAGAGACCCAGTACTTC	CSVPHSSGGTEETQYF
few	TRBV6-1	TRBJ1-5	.	TGTGCCAGCAGTGAATGGGGGGGTTGGGTGTATCAGCACCAGCATTTT	CASSEWGGWVYQHQHF
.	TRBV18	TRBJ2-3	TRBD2	TGTGCCAGCTCCCCGAGGGATAGCGGGGTTGGCACAGATACGCAGTATTTT	CASSPRDSGVGTDTQYF
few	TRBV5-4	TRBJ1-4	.	TGTGCCAGCAGCTTAGACAGTACAACTAATGAAAAACTGTTTTTT	CASSLDSTTNEKLFF
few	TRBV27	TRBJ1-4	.	TGTGCCAGCAGTCTCAGGGGCGTTACAACAACTAATGAAAAACTGTTTTTT	CASSLRGVTTTNEKLFF
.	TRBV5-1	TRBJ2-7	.	TGCGCCAGCAGCACCTCGGGACACCTTTACGAGCAGTACTTC	CASSTSGHLYEQYF
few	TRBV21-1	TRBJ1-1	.	TGTGCCAGCAGTGAACGCAATGCGGGGGACAGGGGCTGTGAAGCTTTCTTT	CASSERNAGDRGCEAFF
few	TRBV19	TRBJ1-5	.	TGTGCCAGTAGGTCGTACGGGGTTAGCAATCAGCCCCAGCATTTT	CASRSYGVSNQPQHF
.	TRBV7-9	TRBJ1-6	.	TGTGCCAGCAGCTTACCAGGACATCGTTTAAATTCACCCCTCCACTTT	CASSLPGHRLNSPLHF
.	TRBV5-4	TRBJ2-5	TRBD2	TGTGCCAGCAGCTTGGAAGCGGGGGTGTTCGAGACCCAGTACTTC	CASSLEAGVFETQYF
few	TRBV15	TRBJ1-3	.	TGTGCCACCAGTCCAGGAATTGGAAACACCATATATTTT	CATSPGIGNTIYF
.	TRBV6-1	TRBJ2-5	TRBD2	TGTGCCAGCAGTGAATTCGTAGCGGGGGGCCAAGAGACCCAGTACTTC	CASSEFVAGGQETQYF
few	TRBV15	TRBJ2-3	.	TGTGCCACCAGCATTCAGCGTTTCACAGATACGCAGTATTTT	CATSIQRFTDTQYF
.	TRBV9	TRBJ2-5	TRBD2	TGTGCCAGCACCTCGGGGGGGGAAGAGACCCAGTACTTC	CASTSGGEETQYF
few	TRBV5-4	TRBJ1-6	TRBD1	TGTGCCAGCAGCTCCCACGAACGGACAGGGGGCAGTTCACCCCTCCACTTT	CASSSHERTGGSSPLHF
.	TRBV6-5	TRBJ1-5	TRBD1	TGTGCCAGCAGAATGGGACAGGGGGCGAATCAGCCCCAGCATTTT	CASRMGQGANQPQHF
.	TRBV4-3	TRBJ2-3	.	TGCGCCAGCAGCCAGGTTGGTGGAGCTTCCCGCCTACTGGTTACGCAGTATTTT	CASSQVGGASRLLVTQYF
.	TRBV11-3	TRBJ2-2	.	TGTGCCAGCACCCTCAGACAGTCACTAGCCACCGGGGAGCTGTTTTTT	CASTLRQSLATGELFF
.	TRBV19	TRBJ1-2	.	TGTGCCAGTAAGGACACCCGGGCGAACTATGGCTACACCTTC	CASKDTRANYGYTF
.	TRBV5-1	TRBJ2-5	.	TGCGCCAGCAGCTTGGCCTCTGAGGTCCAAGAGACCCAGTACTTC	CASSLASEVQETQYF
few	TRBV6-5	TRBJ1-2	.	TGTGCCAGCAGTTACTCGAATAGACATGACTATGGCTACACCTTC	CASSYSNRHDYGYTF